This T cell receptor beta chain was sequenced during a study of CXCR3-negative and CXCR3-positive naive CD8 T cells. This CDR3 comprises 15 residues. CDR1 and CDR2 (germline): SGHRS, YFSETQ. In preparing the TRB cDNA libraries, 5' RACE with UMI labels was used. From its re-call of the 5' RACE reads, TCRdb lists each CDR3 protein once, without DNA. The listing records 100,000 to 150,000 distinct CDR3 sequences. The sequence derives from a human donor in good health. Some clones in this sample may be carry-over from other donors' samples. J is TRBJ2-7 and V is TRBV5-1. Sequencing input: naive CXCR3- CD8+ T cells from blood. Specified subset: CD45RO-CCR7+CD27+CD95- naive CD8+ T cells lacking CXCR3 (TNR3-). CDR3: CASSQGYGTLYEQYF.